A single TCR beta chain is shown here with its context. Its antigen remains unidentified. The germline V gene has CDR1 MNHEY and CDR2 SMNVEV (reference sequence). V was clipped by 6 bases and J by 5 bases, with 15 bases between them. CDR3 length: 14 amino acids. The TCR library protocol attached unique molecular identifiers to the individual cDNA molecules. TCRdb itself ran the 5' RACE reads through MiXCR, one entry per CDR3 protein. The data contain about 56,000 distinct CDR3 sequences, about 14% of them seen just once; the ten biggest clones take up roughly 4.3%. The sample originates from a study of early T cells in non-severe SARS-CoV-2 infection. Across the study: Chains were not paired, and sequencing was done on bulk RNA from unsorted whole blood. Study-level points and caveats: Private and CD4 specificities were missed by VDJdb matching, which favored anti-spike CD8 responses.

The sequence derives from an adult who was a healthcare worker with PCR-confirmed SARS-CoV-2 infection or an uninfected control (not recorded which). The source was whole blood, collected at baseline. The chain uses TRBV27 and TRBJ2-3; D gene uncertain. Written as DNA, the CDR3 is TGTGCCAGCAGCCTGAGTTCCCCCCAAGATACGCAGTATTTT. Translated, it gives CASSLSSPQDTQYF.